This T cell receptor beta chain is from a study of PD-L1 blockade in urothelial cancer. Study-wide results and caveats: Better survival was predicted by below-median pretreatment blood TCR clonality.

Time point in this sample: pretreatment peripheral blood. Patients' cancers were locally advanced or metastatic urothelial carcinomas. Turning to this clone: Its antigen is not identified.

The germline gives CDR1 MNHNS, CDR2 SASEGT. The CDR3 runs 14 residues. V gave up 3 bases and J gave up 7 bases, with 10 bases separating them. Into every PCR, synthetic TCR analog templates were spiked. Produced via immunoSEQ multiplex PCR; TCRdb's table is partial and in-frame only. The table includes some 66,000 clones, around 87% detected once. The sample was PBMCs, taken around atezolizumab (anti-PD-L1) treatment. The receptor's source is a man between 60 and 70 years old with urothelial cancer. The chain carries TRBV6-1 and TRBJ1-6, with D possibly being TRBD1 (6 bases). CDR3 loop: CASSDRRGNSPLHF. CDR3 DNA: TGTGCCAGCAGTGATCGCAGGGGAAATTCACCCCTCCACTTT.